The 9 T cell receptor beta chains given below trace back to one sample, sequenced in a study of blood T cell repertoires in COVID-19. The assay was immunoSEQ multiplex PCR, and TCRdb's table has in-frame clones only and misses some. The profile shows about 110,000 clones, about 89% of them singletons. The sequencing sample was made of peripheral blood. These receptors all stem from a man aged 35 to 55 with acute or convalescent COVID-19.

This sequence joins TRBV10-3 and TRBJ2-7; 9 bases are shared with TRBD1. CDR1 is ENHRY, CDR2 SYGVKD, per germline. The CDR3 is 14 residues long. V gave up 10 bases and J gave up 2 bases; unmatched junction bases: 9. The DNA for the CDR3 is TGTGCCACCAGGGACAGGGAATTCACCTACGAGCAGTACTTC. Amino acids: CATRDREFTYEQYF.

The chain carries TRBV25-1 and TRBJ2-1; TRBD1 agrees at 8 bases. Trimming at V came to 4 bases and at J to 6 bases, leaving 8 bases not matched to a gene. Germline V gene sequence: CDR1 MGHDK, CDR2 SYGVNS. This CDR3 region has 15 residues. This CDR3 is CASSAHRGDANEQFF. CDR3 bases: TGTGCCAGCAGTGCCCACAGGGGGGACGCCAATGAGCAGTTCTTC.

V is TRBV7-2 and J is TRBJ2-1; 8 bases are a match to TRBD1. J gave up 1 base and V 5 bases, and 7 bases lay outside the gene matches. CDR1 SGHTA and CDR2 FQGNSA come from the germline V gene. This CDR3 has 16 amino acids. CDR3 residues: CASSDRGRGSYNEQFF. Written as DNA, the CDR3 is TGTGCCAGCAGCGACAGGGGTCGGGGGTCCTACAATGAGCAGTTCTTC.

This sequence joins TRBV19 and TRBJ2-7, with D possibly TRBD2 on 5 matching bases. The V and J ends lost 1 base and 2 bases respectively, with 12 bases between them. Germline V gene lookup returns CDR1 LNHDA and CDR2 SQIVND (reference sequence). CDR3 length: 15 residues. The CDR3 region is CASSIVAGEAYEQYF. The CDR3 DNA reads TGTGCCAGTAGTATAGTCGCGGGCGAAGCCTACGAGCAGTACTTC.

The chain joins TRBV10-1 to TRBJ1-5; the D is unclear. V was pared by 2 bases and J by 2 bases, with 13 bases between. Germline V CDR1 and CDR2: WNHNN, SYGVQD (reference sequence). The CDR3 spans 16 residues. CDR3 in amino acids: CASSEERGRGNQPQHF. The DNA of the CDR3 is TGCGCCAGCAGTGAGGAGCGGGGTCGGGGCAATCAGCCCCAGCATTTT.

The rearrangement joins TRBV5-1 to TRBJ2-1; possible D gene TRBD1, 6 bases. The CDR3 loop spans 15 amino acids. Trimming pared 0 bases from V and 1 base from J, leaving 8 bases between. Germline CDR1 SGHRS, CDR2 YFSETQ. The CDR3: CASSLAQGSYNEQFF. The CDR3 bases are TGCGCCAGCAGCTTGGCTCAGGGGTCCTACAATGAGCAGTTCTTC.

The gene calls are TRBV6-4 and TRBJ2-1; maybe TRBD2 (5 bases). CDR1 MRHNA and CDR2 SNTAGT come from the germline V gene. Trimming cost V 4 bases and J 8 bases, with 18 bases left between them. The length of the CDR3 is 15 residues. The CDR3 DNA is TGTGCCAGCAGTGTCGAGGGCCACCTTTTCGATGAGCAGTTCTTC. Its translation: CASSVEGHLFDEQFF.

The chain carries TRBV6-5 and TRBJ1-1; weak D call: TRBD1 (6 bases). CDR1 is MNHEY and CDR2 is SVGAGI in the germline V gene. The CDR3 loop spans 14 amino acids. The germline V and J ends were trimmed by 6 bases and 2 bases, with 13 bases remaining between them. This chain's CDR3 is CASSPPGVNTEAFF. The CDR3 coding sequence is TGTGCCAGCAGCCCCCCAGGGGTTAACACTGAAGCTTTCTTT.

This rearrangement joins TRBV27 to TRBJ2-1; possibly TRBD1 for D (5 bases). Germline lookup yields CDR1 MNHEY and CDR2 SMNVEV (reference sequence). The germline V and J ends were trimmed by 7 bases and 4 bases, with 14 bases remaining between them. This CDR3 contains 14 residues. The CDR3 sequence is CASTWTNRYNEQFF. Written as DNA, the CDR3 is TGTGCCAGCACCTGGACAAACAGGTACAATGAGCAGTTCTTC.